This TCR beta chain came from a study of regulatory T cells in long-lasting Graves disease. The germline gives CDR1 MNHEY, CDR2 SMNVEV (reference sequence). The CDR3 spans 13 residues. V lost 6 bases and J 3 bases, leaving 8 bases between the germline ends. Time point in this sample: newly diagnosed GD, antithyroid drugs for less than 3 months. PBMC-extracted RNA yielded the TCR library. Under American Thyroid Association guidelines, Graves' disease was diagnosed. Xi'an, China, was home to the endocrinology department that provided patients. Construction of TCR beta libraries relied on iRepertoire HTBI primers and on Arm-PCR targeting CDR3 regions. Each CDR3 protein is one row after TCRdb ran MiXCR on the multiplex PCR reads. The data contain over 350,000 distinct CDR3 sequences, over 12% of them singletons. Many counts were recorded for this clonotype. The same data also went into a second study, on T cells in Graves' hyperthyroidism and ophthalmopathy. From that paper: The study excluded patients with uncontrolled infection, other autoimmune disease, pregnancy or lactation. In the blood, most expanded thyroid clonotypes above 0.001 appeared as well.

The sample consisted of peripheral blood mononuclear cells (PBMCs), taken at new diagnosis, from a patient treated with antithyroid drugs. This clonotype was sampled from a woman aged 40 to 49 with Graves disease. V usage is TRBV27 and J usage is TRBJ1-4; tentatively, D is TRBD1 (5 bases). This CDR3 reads CASRKTANEKLFF. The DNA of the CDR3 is TGTGCCAGCAGAAAGACAGCTAATGAAAAACTGTTTTTT.